One sample yielded the 12 T cell receptor beta chains listed below, sequenced in a study of sequential checkpoint blockade in melanoma. Treatment described: randomized to nivolumab then ipilimumab (arm A) or the reverse (arm B). Profiling relied on immunoSEQ multiplex PCR, and the TCRdb table lists in-frame clones only, not all of them. The sample lists 10,000 to 11,000 clones, roughly 75% occurring once. The sequencing used CD8+ T cells sorted from blood (inferred from file names), collected from a patient given nivolumab and ipilimumab in sequence. The receptors shown here come from a human donor with melanoma.

The J gene is TRBJ2-7, the V gene TRBV7-9; 7 nucleotides agree with TRBD1. Germline CDR1 is SEHNR and CDR2 is FQNEAQ (reference sequence). This CDR3 comprises 13 residues. The J segment lost 3 bases and the V segment lost 3 bases, leaving 2 bases of the junction unmatched. This CDR3 is CASSFPGGYEQYF. CDR3 DNA: TGTGCCAGCAGCTTCCCAGGGGGCTACGAGCAGTACTTC.

This chain links TRBV27 with TRBJ2-1, with TRBD2 as a possible D gene (6 bases). CDR1 is MNHEY, CDR2 SMNVEV, per germline (reference sequence). V dropped 6 bases and J dropped 4 bases, with 10 bases sitting between them. CDR3 length: 13 amino acids. For the CDR3, the DNA is TGTGCCAGCAGCTTGGACTATTACAATGAGCAGTTCTTC. Its protein product is CASSLDYYNEQFF.

This rearrangement joins TRBV6-1 to TRBJ2-7; 7 bases line up with TRBD2. The V segment lost 4 bases and the J segment 6 bases; nucleotides outside the gene matches: 12. CDR3 length equals 15 residues. Germline loops: CDR1 MNHNS, CDR2 SASEGT. CDR3 nucleotide sequence: TGTGCCAGCAGTGGGGGCTGGGGGGGTCGGGGCGAGCAGTACTTC. Its protein product is CASSGGWGGRGEQYF.

This clone was counted between two and nine times. The CDR3 reads CASSFNSNYGYTF. The DNA for the CDR3 is TGTGCCAGCAGTTTTAACAGTAACTATGGCTACACCTTC. The V call is TRBV28, the J call TRBJ1-2; D not certain. Trimming removed 3 bases at V and 1 base at J, with 6 bases between. This CDR3 has 13 residues. Germline V gene sequence: CDR1 MDHEN, CDR2 SYDVKM.

The genes are TRBV11-2 and TRBJ2-2, with TRBD2 matching over 7 bases. The CDR3 has 16 residues. Trimming at V came to 2 bases and at J to 3 bases, leaving 6 bases not matched to a gene. Germline-derived CDR1 and CDR2 are SGHAT and FQNNGV. The CDR3 DNA reads as TGTGCCAGCAGCTTACTCGCGGGAGCTCACACCGGGGAGCTGTTTTTT. Amino acid sequence: CASSLLAGAHTGELFF.

This sequence joins TRBV27 and TRBJ1-1, with D unresolved. Germline CDR1 and CDR2: MNHEY and SMNVEV (reference sequence). Trimming took 4 bases from V and 5 from J, leaving 8 bases between them. This CDR3 contains 12 residues. CDR3 protein: CASSSSLTEAFF. DNA of the CDR3: TGTGCCAGCAGTTCCTCCTTGACTGAAGCTTTCTTT.

This clone came up a few times. The rearrangement joins TRBV14 to TRBJ1-4; D perhaps matches TRBD1 (6 bases). The CDR3 contains 19 residues. Germline V CDR1 and CDR2: SGHDN, FVKESK. V lost 1 base, J lost 2 bases, and 20 bases lay in between. CDR3 in DNA: TGTGCCAGCAGCCAAGGGGGGTTAAACACAGGGTCGACTAATGAAAAACTGTTTTTT. Protein product: CASSQGGLNTGSTNEKLFF.

This clone was observed a few times. CDR3 protein: CASRSGGFQPQHF. As DNA, the CDR3 is TGTGCCAGTAGATCGGGGGGCTTTCAGCCCCAGCATTTT. V and J are TRBV19 and TRBJ1-5, with a possible D match to TRBD1 (6 bases). Germline values: CDR1 LNHDA, CDR2 SQIVND (reference sequence). Trimming cost V 6 bases and J 6 bases, with 12 bases left between them. This CDR3 has 13 residues.

This clone is judged large. V and J are TRBV19 and TRBJ2-7, with TRBD2 matching over 9 bases. The CDR3 has 15 amino acids. Germline CDR1 and CDR2: LNHDA and SQIVND (reference sequence). The V and J ends lost 6 bases and 7 bases, in that order; junction bases with no gene match: 13. The CDR3 is CASSVGLAGSVEQYF. As DNA, the CDR3 is TGTGCCAGTAGCGTGGGGCTAGCGGGATCCGTAGAGCAGTACTTC. The full variable domain, completed using reference TRBV19 and TRBJ2-7, is DGGITQSPKYLFRKEGQNVTLSCEQNLNHDAMYWYRQDPGQGLRLIYYSQIVNDFQKGDIAEGYSVSREKKESFPLTVTSAQKNPTAFYLCASSVGLAGSVEQYFGPGTRLTVT.

This clone is categorized as large. The chain employs TRBV7-9 and TRBJ2-1; D may be TRBD2 (6 bases). CDR1 and CDR2 from the germline V gene are SEHNR and FQNEAQ (reference sequence). The CDR3 is made up of 13 amino acids. Trimming stripped 5 bases from V and 8 bases from J, with 13 bases between. The CDR3 coding sequence is TGTGCCAGCAGCCCGGGGGAGTCCCATGAGCAGTTCTTC. This codes for CASSPGESHEQFF.

This clone was seen once. The V gene is TRBV9, the J gene TRBJ2-5; tentatively, D is TRBD2 (5 bases). The CDR3 runs 14 residues. The V gene lost 4 bases and the J gene lost 3 bases, with 13 bases spanning the gap. Germline assignment: CDR1 SGDLS and CDR2 YYNGEE. CDR3 nucleotides: TGTGCCAGCAGCCCGCGGCGAGCGGAAGAGACCCAGTACTTC. Translation: CASSPRRAEETQYF.

The chain uses TRBV28 and TRBJ1-5; D gene unclear. The CDR3 is 16 amino acids. CDR1 is MDHEN, CDR2 SYDVKM, per germline. Trimming pared 2 bases from V and 1 base from J, leaving 12 bases between. CDR3 sequence reads: CASSLTIGVSNQPQHF. CDR3 nucleotide sequence: TGTGCCAGCAGTTTAACTATCGGGGTGAGCAATCAGCCCCAGCATTTT.